A single sample gave rise to the 8 T cell receptor beta chains below, sequenced in a study of T-cell reconstitution after alpha-beta-depleted transplantation in children. Unique molecular identifiers were incorporated when the TCRbeta library was constructed. TCRdb re-called the PCR reads through MiXCR, storing one row per CDR3 protein. Here the sample spans around 300,000 distinct CDR3 sequences, more than 9% being singletons. This specimen was peripheral blood, taken 180 days after TCRalphabeta/CD19-depleted stem cell transplant. The source of these receptors is a male patient aged 2-15 years who had a stem cell transplant for chronic granulomatous disease, so the T cells may come from the graft donor.

About this clonotype itself: A clone one base away is much larger, so this may be a read error. The chain is built from TRBV20-1 and TRBJ2-3, with D possibly called TRBD1 or TRBD2 (5 bases each). This CDR3 spans 15 amino acids. The V and J ends lost 5 bases and 2 bases respectively, with 17 bases between them. Germline V gene lookup returns CDR1 DFQATT and CDR2 SNEGSKA (reference sequence). As DNA, the CDR3 is TGCAGTGCTGGGGGTACCAATCTTCCCACAGATACGCAGTATTTT. Protein product: CSAGGTNLPTDTQYF.

The J gene is TRBJ2-5, the V gene TRBV5-4, with D possibly TRBD1 on 7 matching bases. Germline V gene data show CDR1 as SGHNT and CDR2 as YYREEE (reference sequence). V shed 5 bases and J shed 3 bases, with 14 bases lying between them. This CDR3 has 14 amino acids. The CDR3 DNA follows: TGTGCCAGCAGGCGGGACAGAGGTGAAGAGACCCAGTACTTC. Translation gives CASRRDRGEETQYF.

This clonotype was counted ten times or more. CDR3 coding DNA: TGTGCCATCAGTCCGGAACGGGGGCTGCGGACTGAAGCTTTCTTT. Protein product: CAISPERGLRTEAFF. The chain couples TRBV10-3 to TRBJ1-1, with D maybe TRBD1 (6 bases). Trimming removed 5 bases at V and 5 bases at J, with 18 bases between. The CDR3 is 15 residues long. Germline assignment: CDR1 ENHRY and CDR2 SYGVKD.

This clonotype was detected many times. This chain uses TRBV5-1 with TRBJ1-1; unclear D gene. Germline V gene sequence: CDR1 SGHRS, CDR2 YFSETQ. CDR3 length: 14 residues. V gave up 1 base and J gave up 8 bases, with 15 bases separating them. CDR3 DNA sequence: TGCGCCAGCAGCTTGCTGACCTATAGTTGGGAAGCTTTCTTT. Protein sequence: CASSLLTYSWEAFF.

On this clonotype itself: Possible read error: a much larger clone is one base away. The chain couples TRBV20-1 to TRBJ2-1, with D maybe TRBD2 (7 bases). Germline-derived CDR1 and CDR2 are DFQATT and SNEGSKA (reference sequence). There are 19 residues in the CDR3. The CDR3 loop reads CCARDRSAGANSYSNEQFF. For the CDR3, the DNA is TGCTGTGCTAGAGATCGTTCGGCGGGGGCTAATTCCTACAGCAATGAGCAGTTCTTC.

To note about this clonotype: A much larger clone sits a single nucleotide away, making a read error possible. V and J are TRBV3-1 and TRBJ2-7; no firm D call. The CDR3 loop spans 15 amino acids. Germline CDR1 LGHDT, CDR2 YNNKEL (reference sequence). The CDR3 DNA reads TGTGCCACCAGCCAACGAGAAGGTTCTTCCTACGAGCAGTACTTC. Encoded protein: CATSQREGSSYEQYF.

Ten or more counts support this clonotype. This rearrangement joins TRBV20-1 to TRBJ1-4; D gene uncertain. The V end was cut by 8 bases, the J end by 2 bases, with 18 bases between. This CDR3 spans 15 amino acids. CDR1 is DFQATT, CDR2 SNEGSKA, per germline (reference sequence). CDR3 protein: CSTGRMDQTNEKLFF. In nucleotides, the CDR3 is TGCAGTACCGGACGTATGGACCAGACTAATGAAAAACTGTTTTTT.

Many counts were recorded for this clonotype. The chain combines TRBV5-1 with TRBJ2-5; D not resolved. The CDR3 contains 13 residues. Trimming cost V 4 bases and J 5 bases, with 12 bases left between them. In germline, CDR1 is SGHRS, CDR2 YFSETQ. The CDR3 DNA sequence: TGCGCCAGCAGCCATTTCCTGGGGGAGACCCAGTACTTC. It is translated as CASSHFLGETQYF.